This TCR beta chain was recovered during a study of cytomegalovirus exposure and HLA in healthy donors. Study at large: From HLA-typed donors, an early data release held tens of millions of unique TCRs.

The CDR3 is 16 residues long. CDR1 and CDR2 from the germline V gene are SGHRS and YFSETQ. V lost 1 base to trimming and J lost 4 bases; unmatched junction nucleotides: 10. Turning to this clone: The same CDR3 arises from other DNA sequences in this sample as well.

Use of 60 Vbeta and 13 Jbeta primers characterized the PCR. Original data processing: The count from a later analysis was about 80 million unique TCR beta chains, 9.5 million to 13 million of them shared. Sequencing used immunoSEQ multiplex PCR; TCRdb keeps in-frame clones, though not all of them. V and J calls and clone size are copied from that table; D and trimming were computed from the DNA. In the table there are a few hundred thousand clones, around 83% of which are singletons. This chain joins TRBV5-1 and TRBJ2-7; 8 nucleotides agree with TRBD2. Sequencing was performed on PBMCs. This TCR derives from a girl aged 5-17 years in good health and CMV-seronegative. The DNA of the CDR3 is TGCGCCAGCAGCTTGATCAGCGGGGGAGCGGGGTACGAGCAGTACTTC. Protein sequence: CASSLISGGAGYEQYF.